Listed below are T cell receptor beta chains from one sample, sequenced in a study of spatial heterogeneity in lung cancer. One entry per CDR3 protein, called by TCRdb with MiXCR from the 5' RACE reads. The table has 51,000 or so distinct CDR3 sequences, less than 9% seen once. The sequences come from PBMCs, collected at follow-up. The receptors here all came from a female donor with early-stage non-small cell lung cancer. CDR3s include the opening cysteine and the closing phenylalanine or tryptophan. D genes are given only for firm matches. Part of the rows lack a size; the others show once, few, many or a class for expanded clones.

CASSSRGLPSGANVLTF,TGTGCCAGTAGTAGCCGCGGGCTACCCTCTGGGGCCAACGTCCTGACTTTC,TRBJ2-6,many,TRBV19,NA
CASSPSGRGQPQHF,TGTGCCAGCTCACCATCGGGGAGAGGACAGCCCCAGCATTTT,TRBJ1-5,NA,TRBV18,NA
CASSYSILGDQPQHF,TGTGCCAGCAGTTACTCGATTTTGGGGGATCAGCCCCAGCATTTT,TRBJ1-5,many,TRBV6-6,NA
CSVEGGYDTEAFF,TGCAGCGTTGAAGGGGGTTATGACACTGAAGCTTTCTTT,TRBJ1-1,many,TRBV29-1,NA
CASSIDRENSPLHF,TGTGCCAGCAGCATTGACAGGGAGAATTCACCCCTCCACTTT,TRBJ1-6,many,TRBV9,TRBD1
CSARDYRGGDQPQHF,TGCAGTGCTAGAGATTACAGGGGAGGGGATCAGCCCCAGCATTTT,TRBJ1-5,many,TRBV20-1,TRBD1
CASSSPGLAVREQYF,TGTGCCAGCAGTTCCCCGGGACTAGCGGTTCGTGAGCAGTACTTC,TRBJ2-7,many,TRBV28,TRBD2
CASNRMWGREGNQPQHF,TGTGCCAGTAATAGGATGTGGGGCAGGGAAGGCAATCAGCCCCAGCATTTT,TRBJ1-5,few,TRBV19,NA
CASSFRQETQYF,TGTGCCAGCAGTTTTCGGCAAGAGACCCAGTACTTC,TRBJ2-5,many,TRBV12-3/TRBV12-4,NA
CASSLTNLAGENTQYF,TGTGCCAGCAGCCTGACTAACCTAGCGGGGGAGAATACGCAGTATTTT,TRBJ2-3,NA,TRBV3-1,TRBD2
CASSAGTANTF,TGCGCCAGCAGCGCCGGGACAGCAAATACCTTC,TRBJ1-2,many,TRBV5-1,TRBD1
CASKDRPRSNQPQHF,TGTGCCAGTAAGGACAGGCCCCGGTCCAATCAGCCCCAGCATTTT,TRBJ1-5,few,TRBV19,TRBD1
CASSFGTGGSTDTQYF,TGCGCCAGCAGCTTCGGGACAGGGGGGAGCACAGATACGCAGTATTTT,TRBJ2-3,few,TRBV5-1,TRBD1
CASSRQGEDTDTQYF,TGCGCCAGCAGCAGGCAGGGGGAAGACACAGATACGCAGTATTTT,TRBJ2-3,many,TRBV5-1,TRBD1
CASRSTLVSEAFF,TGCGCCAGCAGAAGTACGTTGGTCTCTGAAGCTTTCTTT,TRBJ1-1,many,TRBV10-1,NA
CVSSLPGTHSYNEQFF,TGTGTCAGCAGCTTACCAGGTACCCACTCCTACAATGAGCAGTTCTTC,TRBJ2-1,NA,TRBV7-6,NA
CASSSRLAGGGTDTQYF,TGTGCCAGCAGCTCCAGACTAGCGGGGGGCGGGACAGATACGCAGTATTTT,TRBJ2-3,NA,TRBV5-4,TRBD2
CASSSPSQPQHF,TGTGCCAGCAGCTCTCCCTCTCAGCCCCAGCATTTT,TRBJ1-5,many,TRBV7-2,NA
CASSQRPGGQETQYF,TGCGCCAGCAGCCAGCGCCCCGGGGGTCAAGAGACCCAGTACTTC,TRBJ2-5,many,TRBV4-3,NA
CASSPTGGDTEAFF,TGTGCCAGCAGCCCGACAGGGGGAGACACTGAAGCTTTCTTT,TRBJ1-1,many,TRBV7-9,TRBD1
CAWTTGLAGARETQYF,TGTGCCTGGACTACGGGACTAGCGGGAGCGCGGGAGACCCAGTACTTC,TRBJ2-5,NA,TRBV30,TRBD2
CASRGSTGELFF,TGTGCCAGCAGGGGTTCCACCGGGGAGCTGTTTTTT,TRBJ2-2,NA,TRBV28,NA
CASSLPLPGTRSYNEQFF,TGTGCCAGCAGTTTGCCCCTTCCGGGAACCCGCTCCTACAATGAGCAGTTCTTC,TRBJ2-1,NA,TRBV28,NA
CASSPSGLAGGRDTQYF,TGTGCCAGCAGCCCGAGTGGTCTAGCGGGGGGGCGTGATACGCAGTATTTT,TRBJ2-3,many,TRBV7-9,TRBD2
CASRSRDSMNTEAFF,TGTGCCAGCAGGTCCCGGGACAGTATGAACACTGAAGCTTTCTTT,TRBJ1-1,NA,TRBV28,TRBD1
CASSPGLAGTQAQYF,TGTGCCAGCAGCCCGGGACTAGCGGGAACTCAGGCCCAGTACTTC,TRBJ2-5,many,TRBV7-2,TRBD2
CASTRGRGGRETQYF,TGTGCCAGCACCCGGGGGCGGGGGGGCCGAGAGACCCAGTACTTC,TRBJ2-5,many,TRBV7-2,TRBD2
CASSAGWTGQETQYF,TGTGCCAGCAGCGCAGGGTGGACTGGGCAAGAGACCCAGTACTTC,TRBJ2-5,NA,TRBV9,NA
CSVEGGRPYEQYF,TGCAGCGTTGAAGGAGGGCGCCCCTACGAGCAGTACTTC,TRBJ2-7,many,TRBV29-1,NA
CASSLAATKVETQYF,TGCGCCAGCAGCTTAGCGGCAACGAAGGTGGAGACCCAGTACTTC,TRBJ2-5,NA,TRBV5-1,NA
CASSQGTSSHSEQYF,TGTGCCAGCAGCCAAGGGACTAGCTCCCATTCCGAGCAGTACTTC,TRBJ2-7,NA,TRBV14,TRBD2
CASSSSGTSGGARDEQFF,TGCGCCAGCAGCTCGTCCGGGACTAGCGGGGGAGCGCGCGATGAGCAGTTCTTC,TRBJ2-1,few,TRBV4-3,TRBD2
CSAQGQGARPQTEAFF,TGCAGTGCTCAGGGACAGGGGGCAAGACCGCAAACTGAAGCTTTCTTT,TRBJ1-1,few,TRBV20-1,TRBD1
CATSDSLAGETQYF,TGTGCCACCAGTGATTCTTTAGCGGGGGAGACCCAGTACTTC,TRBJ2-5,many,TRBV24-1,TRBD2
CASSITGGTYEQYF,TGTGCCAGCAGTATCACAGGGGGGACCTACGAGCAGTACTTC,TRBJ2-7,many,TRBV28,TRBD1
CASSYRVGGIEAFF,TGTGCCAGCAGCTACCGTGTTGGGGGGATTGAAGCTTTCTTT,TRBJ1-1,many,TRBV7-8,NA
CASRTGWDTQYF,TGTGCCAGCAGAACAGGGTGGGATACGCAGTATTTT,TRBJ2-3,many,TRBV25-1,NA
CASSPTVGLGRYGYTF,TGTGCCAGCAGCCCTACCGTGGGATTGGGCCGCTATGGCTACACCTTC,TRBJ1-2,NA,TRBV7-6,NA
CASSVGTASYNSPLHF,TGTGCCAGCAGCGTAGGGACAGCGAGTTATAATTCACCCCTCCACTTT,TRBJ1-6,many,TRBV9,NA
CSVARSGDTEAFF,TGCAGCGTTGCTCGTTCCGGGGACACTGAAGCTTTCTTT,TRBJ1-1,many,TRBV29-1,NA
CASSLTGTGQNTIYF,TGTGCCAGCAGCTTAACAGGGACAGGTCAAAACACCATATATTTT,TRBJ1-3,NA,TRBV11-2,TRBD1